A single sample is the source of the 9 T cell receptor beta chains below, sequenced in a study of identical twins. MiXCR, applied by TCRdb to the 5' RACE reads, yields one record per CDR3 protein. The sample records fewer than 250,000 distinct CDR3 sequences, roughly 7% being singletons. The sample was also reused in another study, on yellow fever vaccine responses in identical twins.

The material sequenced was memory (CD45RO+) T cells sorted from blood. Receptors were obtained from a woman under 30 in good health.

This clonotype has a count of ten or more. This rearrangement joins TRBV3-1 to TRBJ1-1; 7 bases line up with TRBD1. Germline CDR1 and CDR2: LGHDT and YNNKEL (reference sequence). V was clipped by 4 bases and J by 5 bases; unmatched bases: 10. This CDR3 contains 15 residues. CDR3 in amino acids: CASSPVSTGKTEAFF. As DNA, the CDR3 is TGTGCCAGCAGCCCCGTTTCGACAGGGAAGACTGAAGCTTTCTTT.

J is TRBJ2-1 and V is TRBV5-1; 8 positions agree with TRBD1. From germline, CDR1 is SGHRS and CDR2 YFSETQ. This CDR3 has 15 amino acids. After removal of 1 base from V and 6 bases from J, the junction contained 6 bases not matched to a gene. CDR3 in DNA: TGCGCCAGCAGCTTGAGGTCTCAGGGGGCCAATGAGCAGTTCTTC. Encoded protein: CASSLRSQGANEQFF.

The sample holds a few counts of this clonotype. The gene calls are TRBV6-5 and TRBJ1-1, with D perhaps TRBD1 (5 bases). V lost 2 bases, J lost 1 base, and 11 bases lay in between. CDR3 length: 15 residues. Per the germline V gene, CDR1 is MNHEY and CDR2 is SVGAGI. The CDR3 DNA reads TGTGCCAGCAGTTACGCCTTTACAGGGAACACTGAAGCTTTCTTT. This codes for CASSYAFTGNTEAFF.

The table lists this clonotype with many counts. V usage is TRBV2 and J usage is TRBJ1-1; D is uncertain. Trimming removed 6 bases at V and 1 base at J, with 9 bases between. The CDR3 has 13 amino acids. Germline V CDR1 and CDR2: SNHLY, FYNNEI. The CDR3 DNA reads TGTGCCAGCAGCGAGCAGTGGAACACTGAAGCTTTCTTT. Translated, it gives CASSEQWNTEAFF.

The V and J genes are TRBV6-1 and TRBJ1-5; 8 bases fit TRBD1. The CDR3 has 17 amino acids. The V segment lost 6 bases and the J segment 4 bases; nucleotides outside the gene matches: 14. The V gene's germline CDR1 is MNHNS and CDR2 SASEGT. The CDR3 region is CASSLGMAGGFNQPQHF. DNA of the CDR3: TGTGCCAGCAGCCTAGGTATGGCAGGGGGCTTTAATCAGCCCCAGCATTTT.

This clonotype was detected only a few times. The J gene is TRBJ2-5, the V gene TRBV5-1; 7 bases fit TRBD2. With V trimmed by 4 bases and J by 5 bases, 5 bases remained unmatched. The CDR3 has 13 residues. Germline V gene sequence: CDR1 SGHRS, CDR2 YFSETQ. The CDR3 sequence is CASSGGLSETQYF. The CDR3 DNA sequence: TGCGCCAGCAGCGGGGGACTATCGGAGACCCAGTACTTC.

There are many counts of this clonotype. The V gene is TRBV5-1, the J gene TRBJ2-1, with 12 positions matching TRBD2. This CDR3 contains 14 residues. Germline V gene sequence: CDR1 SGHRS, CDR2 YFSETQ. V lost 4 bases to trimming and J lost 9 bases; unmatched junction nucleotides: 5. The CDR3 coding sequence is TGCGCCAGCAGCACGGGACTAGCGGGTCCTGAGCAGTTCTTC. Its protein is CASSTGLAGPEQFF.

With regard to this clonotype: This clone may be a read error of a much larger clone one base away. This sequence joins TRBV7-9 and TRBJ1-2, with no clear D. Trimming took off 1 base at V and 4 bases at J, with 4 bases between the two ends. The V gene's germline CDR1 is SEHNR and CDR2 FQNEAQ (reference sequence). This CDR3 comprises 12 residues. Here the CDR3 DNA reads TGTGCCAGCAGCTTAGAACGCTATGGCTACACCTTC. It encodes CASSLERYGYTF.

V usage is TRBV5-1 and J usage is TRBJ1-1; D not certain. Looked up from germline, CDR1 is SGHRS and CDR2 is YFSETQ. The CDR3 is 11 residues long. V was shortened by 7 bases and J by 5 bases, with 9 bases between the two germline ends. CDR3 coding DNA: TGCGCCAGCCGGAGACGGACTGAAGCTTTCTTT. It specifies CASRRRTEAFF.